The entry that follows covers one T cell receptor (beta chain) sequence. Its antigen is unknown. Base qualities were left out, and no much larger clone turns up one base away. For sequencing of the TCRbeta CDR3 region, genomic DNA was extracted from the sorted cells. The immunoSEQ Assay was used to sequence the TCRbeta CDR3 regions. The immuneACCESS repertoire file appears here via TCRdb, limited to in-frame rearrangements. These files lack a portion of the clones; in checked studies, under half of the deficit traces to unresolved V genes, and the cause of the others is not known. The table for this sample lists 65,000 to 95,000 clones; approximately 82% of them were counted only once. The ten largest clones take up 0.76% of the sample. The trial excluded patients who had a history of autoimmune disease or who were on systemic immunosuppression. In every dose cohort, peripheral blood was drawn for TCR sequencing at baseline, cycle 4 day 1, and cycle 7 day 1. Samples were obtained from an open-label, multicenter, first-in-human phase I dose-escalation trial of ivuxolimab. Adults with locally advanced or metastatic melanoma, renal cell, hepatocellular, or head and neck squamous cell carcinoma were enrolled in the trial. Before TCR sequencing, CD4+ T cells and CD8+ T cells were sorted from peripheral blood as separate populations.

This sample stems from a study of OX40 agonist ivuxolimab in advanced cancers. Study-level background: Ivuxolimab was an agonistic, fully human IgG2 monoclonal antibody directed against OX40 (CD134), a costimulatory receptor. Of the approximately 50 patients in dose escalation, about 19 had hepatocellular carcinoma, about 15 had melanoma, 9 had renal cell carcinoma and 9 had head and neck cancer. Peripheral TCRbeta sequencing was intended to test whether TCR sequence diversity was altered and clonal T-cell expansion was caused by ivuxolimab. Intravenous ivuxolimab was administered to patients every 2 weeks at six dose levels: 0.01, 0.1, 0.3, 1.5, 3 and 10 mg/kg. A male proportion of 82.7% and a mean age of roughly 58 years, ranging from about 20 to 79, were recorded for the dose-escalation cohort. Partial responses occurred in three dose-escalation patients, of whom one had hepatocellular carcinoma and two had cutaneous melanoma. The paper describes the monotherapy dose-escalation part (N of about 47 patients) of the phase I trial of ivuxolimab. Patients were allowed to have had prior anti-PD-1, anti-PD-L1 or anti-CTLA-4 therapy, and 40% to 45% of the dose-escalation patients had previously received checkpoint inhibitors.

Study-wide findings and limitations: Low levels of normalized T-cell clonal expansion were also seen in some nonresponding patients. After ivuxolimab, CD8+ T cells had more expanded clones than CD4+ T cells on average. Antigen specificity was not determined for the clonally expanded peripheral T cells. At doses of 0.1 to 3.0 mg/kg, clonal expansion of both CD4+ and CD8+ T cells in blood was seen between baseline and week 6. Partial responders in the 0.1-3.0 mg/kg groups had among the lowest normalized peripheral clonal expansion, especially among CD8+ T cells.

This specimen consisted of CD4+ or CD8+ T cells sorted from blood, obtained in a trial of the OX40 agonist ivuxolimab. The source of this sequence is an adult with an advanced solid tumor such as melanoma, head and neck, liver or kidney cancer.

The CDR3 protein: CASSDRVGTEAFF. The nucleotide sequence reads TGTGCCAGCAGCGACCGAGTCGGGACTGAAGCTTTCTTT. The rearranged chain carries TRBV6-4 and TRBJ1-1, with an unclear D gene assignment. Between the V and J ends, shortened by 6 bases and 5 bases respectively, the junction contains 13 bases. CDR1 and CDR2 are drawn from the germline V gene: MRHNA, SNTAGT. Spanning cysteine to phenylalanine, the CDR3 consists of 13 amino acids. The retained sequence is limited to the CDR3, 39 bases, with the frame set at the first base.